The entry below gives a single TCR beta chain sequence along with its context. Allocation to cohorts depended on clinical history reported by the participants. The study counted Cohort 3 donors as recovered given two negative PCRs, clearance, or symptom resolution. Germline CDR1 LNHDA, CDR2 SQIVND (reference sequence). Losses at the gene ends were 8 bases for V and 3 bases for J; bases not matched to a gene: 4. This CDR3 comprises 13 residues. Some clones are missing from TCRdb's copy, which holds only in-frame ones; the method was immunoSEQ multiplex PCR. The sample contains 230,000 or so clones, about 88% of which appear only once. This specimen belongs to a study of blood T cell repertoires in COVID-19.

Source material: PBMCs or T cells enriched from blood (not recorded which). The TCR was taken from a woman aged 30 to 39 who had recovered from COVID-19. The chain combines TRBV19 with TRBJ2-7, with TRBD2 identical over 10 bases. CDR3 sequence (DNA): TGTGCCAGTGGGGGACTAGCGCTCTACGAGCAGTACTTC. Translating gives CASGGLALYEQYF. Full variable domain (missing parts from reference TRBV19 and TRBJ2-7): DGGITQSPKYLFRKEGQNVTLSCEQNLNHDAMYWYRQDPGQGLRLIYYSQIVNDFQKGDIAEGYSVSREKKESFPLTVTSAQKNPTAFYLCASGGLALYEQYFGPGTRLTVT.